This is a list of T cell receptor beta chains from one sample in a study of a mutant IDH1 vaccine in newly diagnosed glioma. Assay: immunoSEQ multiplex PCR; the TCRdb copy retains only in-frame clones and omits some. The sample includes about 59,000 clones, about nine tenths of them seen just once. The source was PBMCs, collected from a glioma patient treated with radiotherapy, temozolomide or both. Receptor source: a man aged 45-65 years with glioma. CDR3s include the opening cysteine and the closing phenylalanine or tryptophan. The D gene is left open where the match is weak. Expanded clones are given a class, and other clones once, few, many or no size at all.

>NA|TRBJ1-5|NA|TRBV30
TGTGCCTGGAACAGGGAGAATCAGCCCCAGCATTTT
CAWNRENQPQHF
>NA|TRBJ1-2|NA|TRBV5-4
TGTGCCAGCAGCTTAGGACACCTGTCGGGGTATGGCTACACCTTC
CASSLGHLSGYGYTF
>NA|TRBJ2-3|NA|TRBV7-3
TGTGCCAGCAGCTTAACGCCAGCTGCGAGAGATACGCAGTATTTT
CASSLTPAARDTQYF
>NA|TRBJ2-7|NA|TRBV7-7
TGTGCTAGCAGCTTAGGAGGGGGCGGGTCCTACGAGCAGTACTTC
CASSLGGGGSYEQYF
>NA|TRBJ2-5|TRBD2|TRBV18
TGTGCCAGCTCAGGACTAGCGCACAATGGAGAGACCCAGTACTTC
CASSGLAHNGETQYF
>NA|TRBJ1-2|NA|TRBV30
TGTGCCTGGAGTGGTCAGGCTTATGGCTACACCTTC
CAWSGQAYGYTF
>NA|TRBJ2-1|TRBD2|TRBV7-3
TGTGCCAGCAGTCCAACTAGCGGGATAGGCGGTGAGCAGTTCTTC
CASSPTSGIGGEQFF
>NA|TRBJ1-3|NA|TRBV4-1
TGCGCCAGCAGCCCAACTTCAGAACAAAGCTCTGGAAACACCATATATTTT
CASSPTSEQSSGNTIYF
>NA|TRBJ1-3|NA|TRBV28
TGTGCCAGCAGACCATCCGGGGGTTCTGGAAACACCATATATTTT
CASRPSGGSGNTIYF
>NA|TRBJ1-3|NA|TRBV6-5
TGTGCCAGCAGTTACTCGGGCAGCCCCCGTCGGAACACCATATATTTT
CASSYSGSPRRNTIYF
>NA|TRBJ2-1|TRBD2|TRBV19
TGTGCCAGTAGTCCGCAGCTAGCGGGAGGCTATGAGCAGTTCTTC
CASSPQLAGGYEQFF
>NA|TRBJ1-2|TRBD1|TRBV13
TGTGCCAGCAGCTTAGCCGGGACAGGGTCCCTCTATGGCTACACCTTC
CASSLAGTGSLYGYTF
>NA|TRBJ2-3|NA|TRBV6-6
TGTGCCAGCAGTTACTTGCAGCGCACAGATACGCAGTATTTT
CASSYLQRTDTQYF
>few|TRBJ2-5|NA|TRBV27
TGTGCCAGCAGTGCACCCCGTGGGACCCAGTACTTC
CASSAPRGTQYF
>NA|TRBJ2-3|TRBD1|TRBV2
TGTGCCAGCAGGGCCGGGACAGGGGGCGCGGCAGATACGCAGTATTTT
CASRAGTGGAADTQYF
>NA|TRBJ2-7|NA|TRBV5-1
TGCGCCAGCAGCTTGATAGTGACACCACCCTACGAGCAGTACTTC
CASSLIVTPPYEQYF
>once|TRBJ2-7|TRBD1|TRBV30
TGTGCCTGCGCCGGTGGACAGGGTCACTACGAGCAGTACTTC
CACAGGQGHYEQYF
>NA|TRBJ1-2|NA|TRBV4-1
TGCGCCAGCAGCCAAGACACTGCTTCTAACTATGGCTACACCTTC
CASSQDTASNYGYTF
>NA|TRBJ2-2|NA|TRBV11-2
TGTGCCAGCAGCTTCAACCCGGGTTGGAGCACCGGGGAGCTGTTTTTT
CASSFNPGWSTGELFF
>NA|TRBJ2-3|NA|TRBV9
TGTGCCAGCAGCGTAGCCCTCTCGGGACGCTTAGGGGATACGCAGTATTTT
CASSVALSGRLGDTQYF
>NA|TRBJ1-2|NA|TRBV29-1
TGCAGCCCCTACAAGGATGGCTACACCTTC
CSPYKDGYTF
>NA|TRBJ1-1|NA|TRBV15
TGTGCCACCAGCAGAGATGAGGAGGGGCCCAACACTGAAGCTTTCTTT
CATSRDEEGPNTEAFF
>NA|TRBJ2-7|NA|TRBV25-1
TGTGCCAGCAGTGATCTCGGGGGGCGCGAGCAGTACTTC
CASSDLGGREQYF
>once|TRBJ1-5|TRBD1|TRBV11-2
TGTGCCAGCAGCTTAGGTCGGGCAGGGGGCGGTAATCAGCCCCAGCATTTT
CASSLGRAGGGNQPQHF
>NA|TRBJ2-7|TRBD1|TRBV18
TGTGCCAGCTCACCTTTTAAGGGACAGGGCGGCGAGCAGTACTTC
CASSPFKGQGGEQYF
>NA|TRBJ2-7|NA|TRBV7-2
TGTGCCAGCAGCTTAGCGGGGGGTATAAACTACGAGCAGTACTTC
CASSLAGGINYEQYF
>once|TRBJ2-2|TRBD2|TRBV18
TGTGCCAGCTCCCCTCCGGGACTAGCGGGCGGAACACCCGGGGAGCTGTTTTTT
CASSPPGLAGGTPGELFF
>NA|TRBJ1-4|NA|TRBV7-2
TGTGCCAGCAGCCGGGCGCGGGGACGGGCTAATGAAAAACTGTTTTTT
CASSRARGRANEKLFF